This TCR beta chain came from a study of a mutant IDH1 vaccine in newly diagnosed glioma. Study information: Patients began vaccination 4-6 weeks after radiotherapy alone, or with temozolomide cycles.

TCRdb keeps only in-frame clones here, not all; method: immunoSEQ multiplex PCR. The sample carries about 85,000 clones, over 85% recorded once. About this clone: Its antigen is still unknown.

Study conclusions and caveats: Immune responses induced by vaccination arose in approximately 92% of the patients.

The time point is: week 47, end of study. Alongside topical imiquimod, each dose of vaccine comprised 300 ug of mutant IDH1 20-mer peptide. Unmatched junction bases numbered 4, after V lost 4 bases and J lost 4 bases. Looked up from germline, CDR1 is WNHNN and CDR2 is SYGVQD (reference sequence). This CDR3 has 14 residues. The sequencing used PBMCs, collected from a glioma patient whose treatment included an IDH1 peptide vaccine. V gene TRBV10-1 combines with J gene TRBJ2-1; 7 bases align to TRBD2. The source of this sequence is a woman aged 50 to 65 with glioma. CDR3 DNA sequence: TGCGCCAGCAGTGTGGCTAGCGGATACAATGAGCAGTTCTTC. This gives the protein CASSVASGYNEQFF.